The rows below give T cell receptor beta chains drawn from one sample of a study of T cell repertoires in cytomegalovirus infection. TCRdb analysed the reads with MiXCR anew, one entry per CDR3 protein. The sample includes about 830,000 distinct CDR3 sequences, over 25% seen only once; the top ten take under 15%. These receptors are not linked to any known antigen. Sequenced material: cultured CD8+ T cells from PBMCs, taken from culture after CMV antigen stimulation. The receptor source for this set is a human donor in good health (CMV status not recorded). Some clones in this sample may be carry-over from other donors' samples. CDR3s include the opening cysteine and the closing phenylalanine or tryptophan. The D gene is left open where the match is weak. Some rows have no size entry. The others give once, few or many, or a class for an expanded clone.

d_call j_call clone_size v_call cdr3_aa cdr3_nt
- TRBJ2-5 - TRBV7-9 CAGGSQETQYF TGTGCCGGGGGCAGCCAAGAGACCCAGTACTTC
TRBD2 TRBJ2-3 few TRBV27 CASSTLAGLSTDTQYF TGTGCCAGCAGTACTCTAGCGGGGCTTAGCACAGATACGCAGTATTTT
- TRBJ2-2 - TRBV19 CATRRNTGELFF TGTGCCACCCGAAGAAACACCGGGGAGCTGTTTTTT
- TRBJ1-1 - TRBV20-1 CSAKAGYREGNTEAFF TGCAGTGCTAAGGCCGGCTACAGGGAGGGGAACACTGAAGCTTTCTTT
- TRBJ1-5 - TRBV12-3/TRBV12-4 CASSPKKDQPQHF TGTGCCAGCAGCCCTAAAAAGGATCAGCCCCAGCATTTT
- TRBJ2-2 - TRBV6-1 CASPAGTGELFF TGTGCCAGCCCGGCGGGCACCGGGGAGCTGTTTTTT
- TRBJ2-2 - TRBV27 CASSLSWGDTGELFF TGTGCCAGCAGTTTGTCGTGGGGGGATACCGGGGAGCTGTTTTTT
- TRBJ2-2 - TRBV24-1 CATSDHDGFNTGELFF TGTGCCACCAGTGACCATGACGGATTCAACACCGGGGAGCTGTTTTTT
- TRBJ1-2 few TRBV29-1 CSVEVGGFYGYTF TGCAGCGTTGAAGTCGGGGGGTTCTATGGCTACACCTTC
- TRBJ2-1 many TRBV6-1 CASSEGTDYNEQFF TGTGCCAGCAGTGAAGGGACGGACTACAATGAGCAGTTCTTC
- TRBJ2-2 - TRBV6-8 CASSPAMGRGEELFF TGTGCCAGCAGTCCCGCTATGGGCCGAGGGGAGGAGCTGTTTTTT
- TRBJ1-2 - TRBV6-1 CASSENGGGSHGYTF TGTGCCAGCAGTGAAAACGGTGGGGGCTCTCATGGCTACACCTTC
- TRBJ2-7 - TRBV5-6 CASSLGLVTGEQYF TGTGCCAGCAGCTTGGGTCTAGTTACGGGCGAGCAGTACTTC
- TRBJ2-7 many TRBV12-3/TRBV12-4 CASSLLGGGLYEQYF TGTGCCAGCAGTTTATTGGGCGGGGGCCTCTACGAGCAGTACTTC
- TRBJ1-6 few TRBV7-9 CASSLLGLGSPLHF TGTGCCAGCAGCTTACTGGGGTTAGGTTCACCCCTCCACTTT
- TRBJ1-5 - TRBV4-1 CASSQVRDSGQPQHF TGCGCCAGCAGCCAGGTTAGGGATTCGGGTCAGCCCCAGCATTTT
TRBD1 TRBJ2-5 many TRBV7-9 CASSLVGTELGETQYF TGTGCCAGCAGCCTCGTTGGGACAGAACTCGGAGAGACCCAGTACTTC
- TRBJ2-5 - TRBV15 CATTQGGQETQYF TGTGCCACCACCCAGGGTGGCCAAGAGACCCAGTACTTC
- TRBJ1-1 few TRBV7-4 CASRLVVRVGTEAFF TGTGCCAGCAGACTCGTGGTGAGGGTTGGAACTGAAGCTTTCTTT
- TRBJ1-2 - TRBV12-3/TRBV12-4 CATLRGLDYTF TGTGCCACTCTGAGGGGCTTAGACTACACCTTC
- TRBJ1-1 - TRBV27 CASSLYRAGTEAFF TGTGCCAGCAGTTTATACAGGGCGGGCACTGAAGCTTTCTTT
TRBD2 TRBJ2-1 many TRBV7-6 CASSLGLADNEQFF TGTGCCAGCAGCCTCGGACTAGCTGACAATGAGCAGTTCTTC
TRBD1 TRBJ1-1 few TRBV7-9 CASSLAPGQGAWFDGTEAFF TGTGCCAGCAGCTTAGCCCCGGGACAGGGGGCATGGTTCGACGGCACTGAAGCTTTCTTT
- TRBJ1-1 few TRBV5-3 CARSVRGPSRRAFF TGTGCCAGAAGCGTCCGGGGTCCTAGTAGGCGAGCTTTCTTT
- TRBJ2-2 few TRBV5-8 CASSAYITGELFF TGTGCCAGCAGCGCCTACATCACCGGGGAGCTGTTTTTT
TRBD1 TRBJ1-4 few TRBV7-6 CASSGRQGLVEKLFF TGTGCCAGCAGCGGAAGACAGGGCCTGGTTGAAAAACTGTTTTTT
- TRBJ2-1 - TRBV6-5 CASSYSMGDGNEQFF TGTGCCAGCAGTTACTCGATGGGGGACGGCAATGAGCAGTTCTTC
- TRBJ2-1 - TRBV7-8 CASSPRGDIGGEQFF TGTGCCAGCAGCCCTAGGGGTGACATAGGGGGTGAGCAGTTCTTC
TRBD1 TRBJ2-3 - TRBV9 CASSGTGRPDTQYF TGTGCCAGCAGCGGGACAGGGAGACCAGATACGCAGTATTTT
- TRBJ1-2 - TRBV11-2 CASSGGTVDDYTF TGTGCCAGCAGCGGCGGGACGGTTGATGACTACACCTTC
TRBD1 TRBJ1-4 - TRBV6-2/TRBV6-3 CVSSDNRGSTNEKLFF TGTGTCAGCAGTGACAACAGGGGATCAACTAATGAAAAACTGTTTTTT
TRBD1 TRBJ1-3 - TRBV9 CASSEGQSTSGNTIYF TGTGCCAGCAGCGAGGGACAGTCGACCTCTGGAAACACCATATATTTT
- TRBJ1-2 many TRBV6-6 CASRTDTNYGYTF TGTGCCAGCAGGACGGACACAAACTATGGCTACACCTTC